Listed here is a single TCR beta chain. Its antigen remains unidentified. A read error may explain this, as a much larger clone is one base away. Every molecule of TCR cDNA had its own unique molecular identifier. Each CDR3 protein gets one entry after TCRdb re-called the 5' RACE reads with MiXCR. Here the sample spans 9,500 to 14,000 distinct CDR3 sequences, roughly 3.5% being singletons. The germline CDR1 and CDR2 sequences are KGHSH and LQKENI. The CDR3 consists of 15 residues. As for time point: sample taken at primary tumor resection. The 65 or so donors had untreated early-stage non-small cell lung cancer. Sequencing covered unsorted whole RNA taken from tumor, nontumor lung or frozen PBMC. These data are taken from a study of spatial heterogeneity in lung cancer. Study observations and caveats: Whereas they appeared in blood less at follow-up, ubiquitous expanded tumor TCRs appeared there more at resection.

The TCR comes from a female donor with early-stage non-small cell lung cancer. The sample in question was PBMCs, obtained at surgery. The chain couples TRBV18 to TRBJ2-3, with 8 bases matching TRBD2. The DNA for the CDR3 is TGTGCCGGCTCACCTCGAGGCGGGGGGCATGATACGCAGTATTTT. Translating gives CAGSPRGGGHDTQYF.